Listed below are T cell receptor beta chains from one sample, sequenced in a study of long-term antiretroviral therapy in people with HIV. Libraries were prepared by immunoSEQ multiplex PCR; TCRdb keeps only in-frame clonotypes and omits some of them. Among about 28,000 clones listed, around 83% were seen once. Sequenced material: unsorted PBMCs, taken 0.4 years after starting antiretroviral therapy. The receptors were sampled from a man between 18 and 29 years old with HIV. Each CDR3 is given with its conserved first and last residue. The D gene is left open where the match is weak. Part of the rows lack a size; the others show once, few, many or a class for expanded clones.

CDR3aa: CASSPPSGGNTGELFF; CDR3nt: TGTGCCAGCAGTCCTCCTTCGGGCGGGAACACCGGGGAGCTGTTTTTT; len: 16; v_gene: TRBV7-9; d_gene: -; j_gene: TRBJ2-2; abundance: few
CDR3aa: CASSPGTSGSSYEQYF; CDR3nt: TGTGCCAGTAGTCCTGGGACTAGCGGGAGCTCCTACGAGCAGTACTTC; len: 16; v_gene: TRBV19; d_gene: TRBD2; j_gene: TRBJ2-7; abundance: -
CDR3aa: CASSRRWPEQSYEQYF; CDR3nt: TGTGCCAGTAGTAGACGGTGGCCCGAGCAGTCCTACGAGCAGTACTTC; len: 16; v_gene: TRBV19; d_gene: -; j_gene: TRBJ2-7; abundance: -
CDR3aa: CASRNYRGNTEAFF; CDR3nt: TGTGCCAGCAGGAATTACAGGGGGAACACTGAAGCTTTCTTT; len: 14; v_gene: TRBV11-2; d_gene: TRBD1; j_gene: TRBJ1-1; abundance: -
CDR3aa: CASSLRHSSTEAFF; CDR3nt: TGTGCCAGCAGCCTCCGACACTCTTCGACTGAAGCTTTCTTT; len: 14; v_gene: TRBV9; d_gene: -; j_gene: TRBJ1-1; abundance: -
CDR3aa: CASSEEGPWGTGELFF; CDR3nt: TGTGCCAGCAGTGAGGAGGGACCATGGGGAACCGGGGAGCTGTTTTTT; len: 16; v_gene: TRBV2; d_gene: -; j_gene: TRBJ2-2; abundance: -
CDR3aa: CATSRGGEQVNQPQHF; CDR3nt: TGTGCCACCAGCAGAGGTGGGGAGCAGGTCAATCAGCCCCAGCATTTT; len: 16; v_gene: TRBV15; d_gene: -; j_gene: TRBJ1-5; abundance: -
CDR3aa: CASSARDIPYNEQFF; CDR3nt: TGTGCCAGCAGCGCCCGGGACATTCCCTACAATGAGCAGTTCTTC; len: 15; v_gene: TRBV9; d_gene: -; j_gene: TRBJ2-1; abundance: -
CDR3aa: CASSETLGQAEGTQYF; CDR3nt: TGTGCCAGCAGTGAAACCCTGGGACAGGCCGAGGGGACCCAGTACTTC; len: 16; v_gene: TRBV6-1; d_gene: TRBD1; j_gene: TRBJ2-5; abundance: -
CDR3aa: CAILRLAFYEQYF; CDR3nt: TGCGCCATCCTTAGACTAGCGTTCTACGAGCAGTACTTC; len: 13; v_gene: TRBV5-1; d_gene: TRBD2; j_gene: TRBJ2-7; abundance: -
CDR3aa: CASSIAPGGTEAFF; CDR3nt: TGTGCCAGTAGTATAGCACCAGGGGGCACTGAAGCTTTCTTT; len: 14; v_gene: TRBV19; d_gene: TRBD1; j_gene: TRBJ1-1; abundance: once
CDR3aa: CASSLGHPINYGYTF; CDR3nt: TGTGCCAGCAGCTTAGGACACCCAATTAACTATGGCTACACCTTC; len: 15; v_gene: TRBV7-9; d_gene: -; j_gene: TRBJ1-2; abundance: -
CDR3aa: CASSSTGLGYTF; CDR3nt: TGTGCCAGCAGTTCAACAGGGCTTGGCTACACCTTC; len: 12; v_gene: TRBV6-6; d_gene: -; j_gene: TRBJ1-2; abundance: -
CDR3aa: CASGLGISGQYF; CDR3nt: TGTGCTAGTGGTTTGGGGATATCAGGGCAGTACTTC; len: 12; v_gene: TRBV12-5; d_gene: -; j_gene: TRBJ2-7; abundance: -
CDR3aa: CASSLNRPMNTEAFF; CDR3nt: TGCGCCAGCAGCTTGAACAGGCCTATGAACACTGAAGCTTTCTTT; len: 15; v_gene: TRBV5-1; d_gene: -; j_gene: TRBJ1-1; abundance: -
CDR3aa: CASSLKGTYEQYF; CDR3nt: TGTGCCAGCAGCTTGAAAGGGACGTACGAGCAGTACTTC; len: 13; v_gene: TRBV5-6; d_gene: -; j_gene: TRBJ2-7; abundance: once
CDR3aa: CASSPSHLTEAFF; CDR3nt: TGTGCCAGCAGCCCTTCTCACCTCACTGAAGCTTTCTTT; len: 13; v_gene: TRBV14; d_gene: -; j_gene: TRBJ1-1; abundance: -
CDR3aa: CASSQRGGTEAFF; CDR3nt: TGTGCCAGCAGTCAAAGGGGCGGCACTGAAGCTTTCTTT; len: 13; v_gene: TRBV28; d_gene: -; j_gene: TRBJ1-1; abundance: -
CDR3aa: CASSSTGGSEQYF; CDR3nt: TGCGCCAGCAGCAGTACAGGGGGATCTGAGCAGTACTTC; len: 13; v_gene: TRBV5-1; d_gene: TRBD1; j_gene: TRBJ2-7; abundance: -
CDR3aa: CASSQESHGAYNSPLHF; CDR3nt: TGCGCCAGCAGCCAAGAGAGTCACGGGGCATATAATTCACCCCTCCACTTT; len: 17; v_gene: TRBV4-1; d_gene: -; j_gene: TRBJ1-6; abundance: few
CDR3aa: CASSPDARQGNNKYGYTF; CDR3nt: TGCGCCAGCAGCCCAGACGCACGTCAGGGAAACAATAAGTATGGCTACACCTTC; len: 18; v_gene: TRBV4-3; d_gene: -; j_gene: TRBJ1-2; abundance: -
CDR3aa: CASSFPPTGGYEQYF; CDR3nt: TGTGCCAGCAGCTTTCCCCCGACAGGGGGATACGAGCAGTACTTC; len: 15; v_gene: TRBV28; d_gene: TRBD1; j_gene: TRBJ2-7; abundance: -
CDR3aa: CASSLRGNSYEQYF; CDR3nt: TGTGCCAGCAGCTTACGAGGGAACTCCTACGAGCAGTACTTC; len: 14; v_gene: TRBV7-3; d_gene: -; j_gene: TRBJ2-7; abundance: -
CDR3aa: CASSFGQEIPLEAFF; CDR3nt: TGTGCCAGCAGCTTTGGGCAGGAGATACCACTTGAAGCTTTCTTT; len: 15; v_gene: TRBV7-9; d_gene: -; j_gene: TRBJ1-1; abundance: -
CDR3aa: CSLGDGYEQYF; CDR3nt: TGCAGCTTGGGGGACGGCTACGAGCAGTACTTC; len: 11; v_gene: TRBV20-1; d_gene: -; j_gene: TRBJ2-7; abundance: few
CDR3aa: CASSYGGDYGYTF; CDR3nt: TGTGCCAGCAGTTACGGGGGGGACTATGGCTACACCTTC; len: 13; v_gene: TRBV6-5; d_gene: -; j_gene: TRBJ1-2; abundance: -